This T cell receptor beta chain was captured in a study of blood T cell repertoires in COVID-19. Study overall: Samples taken during acute and convalescent COVID-19 were collected in the United States, Italy and Spain. Sources were T cells, B-cell-depleted T cells, or PBMCs; the material itself was cDNA or gDNA.

Per the original data handling: Amplification from reference gene primers served as the basis for estimated nucleated cell counts. The data were produced by immunoSEQ multiplex PCR, yet TCRdb's version contains in-frame clones alone and is incomplete. V and J calls and clone size are copied from that table; D and trimming were computed from the DNA. The table records about 88,000 clones, about 85% of them present only once. Trimming left V 1 base short and J 5 bases short, with 15 bases between. This CDR3 spans 15 amino acids. Germline CDR1 is SGHRS and CDR2 is YFSETQ. The chain combines TRBV5-1 with TRBJ1-1; D gene ambiguous. The TCR was taken from a male donor with acute or convalescent COVID-19. The sequenced sample consisted of peripheral blood. DNA for the CDR3: TGCGCCAGCAGCTTGAACGCGGGGTCGGGAACTGAAGCTTTCTTT. Encoded protein: CASSLNAGSGTEAFF.